This TCR beta chain emerged from a study of cytotoxic CD8 clonotypes in ibrutinib-treated CLL. Whole-study context: Response samples were obtained once patients had received a median approximately 11 months of treatment, range 6 to 36. Study-level findings and limits: Patients showed higher baseline clonality than age-matched healthy donors, and it tracked circulating CD8+ T-cell counts. Ibrutinib response saw clonality rise, and progression saw it return toward baseline.

The assay was immunoSEQ multiplex PCR, and TCRdb's table has in-frame clones only and misses some. The sample has some 140,000 clones, around four fifths seen once. CDR1 is SGHRS, CDR2 YFSETQ, per germline. The J segment lost 6 bases and the V segment lost 1 base, leaving 5 bases of the junction unmatched. The CDR3 has 14 residues. Cryopreserved PBMCs yielded approximately 2 micrograms of genomic DNA for TCR beta libraries. On this clone: The antigen remains unidentified.

The chain combines TRBV5-1 with TRBJ2-7; 9 bases agree with TRBD1. The source of this sequence is a human donor with chronic lymphocytic leukemia. Sample: PBMCs, taken after 24 months of ibrutinib treatment. CDR3 DNA: TGCGCCAGCAGCTTGAGGGGACAGGGTGGCGAGCAGTACTTC. Its translation is CASSLRGQGGEQYF. Full variable domain (remainder filled in from reference TRBV5-1 and TRBJ2-7): KAGVTQTPRYLIKTRGQQVTLSCSPISGHRSVSWYQQTPGQGLQFLFEYFSETQRNKGNFPGRFSGRQFSNSRSEMNVSTLELGDSALYLCASSLRGQGGEQYFGPGTRLTVT.